The rows below give T cell receptor beta chains drawn from one sample of a study of naive and memory T cell subsets. One entry per CDR3 protein results from TCRdb running MiXCR on the UMI-ligation and nested PCR reads. The sample includes approximately 150,000 distinct CDR3 sequences, roughly 22% of them seen just once. Material: naive CD4+ T cells from blood. The origin of the receptors is a human donor in good health. Each CDR3 is given with its conserved first and last residue. The D gene is left open where the match is weak. The size of a clone is reported for some rows only, either as once, few or many, or as a class for expanded clones.

TRBJ2-6 | - | TRBV20-1 | many | CSAIVYRTDSGANVLTF | TGCAGTGCTATCGTTTACAGGACTGACTCTGGGGCCAACGTCCTGACTTTC
TRBJ2-7 | - | TRBV6-5 | few | CASKPGSSYEQYF | TGTGCCAGCAAGCCGGGAAGCTCCTACGAGCAGTACTTC
TRBJ2-1 | - | TRBV3-1 | - | CASSQALREDEQFF | TGTGCCAGCAGCCAAGCACTCAGGGAGGATGAGCAGTTCTTC
TRBJ1-3 | - | TRBV7-9 | few | CASSFLKDTIYF | TGTGCCAGCAGCTTTCTAAAGGACACCATATATTTT
TRBJ1-3 | TRBD1 | TRBV6-6 | - | CASSYSRQGTGNTIYF | TGTGCCAGCAGTTACTCGAGACAGGGTACTGGAAACACCATATATTTT
TRBJ1-5 | - | TRBV15 | - | CATSRGSNQPQHF | TGTGCCACCAGTCGTGGGTCCAATCAGCCCCAGCATTTT
TRBJ2-7 | - | TRBV29-1 | many | CSVGGRLQVEQYF | TGCAGCGTTGGGGGCAGGCTGCAGGTCGAGCAGTACTTC
TRBJ2-1 | - | TRBV12-3/TRBV12-4 | many | CASSFSPVEDEQFF | TGTGCCAGCAGTTTTTCACCAGTAGAGGATGAGCAGTTCTTC
TRBJ2-2 | - | TRBV12-3/TRBV12-4 | - | CASSLNSGNTGELFF | TGTGCCAGCAGTTTAAATAGCGGTAACACCGGGGAGCTGTTTTTT
TRBJ1-4 | - | TRBV20-1 | - | CSARVGTSEKLFF | TGCAGTGCCCGAGTGGGGACATCCGAAAAACTGTTTTTT
TRBJ2-3 | TRBD2 | TRBV29-1 | many | CSVVRGRAGDTQYF | TGCAGCGTTGTCCGCGGGAGGGCCGGGGATACGCAGTATTTT
TRBJ2-3 | - | TRBV10-3 | - | CAISESKVASTDTQYF | TGTGCCATCAGTGAGTCGAAGGTAGCTAGCACAGATACGCAGTATTTT
TRBJ2-5 | - | TRBV28 | few | CASSSYRVKQTQYF | TGTGCCAGCAGCTCCTACAGGGTGAAACAGACCCAGTACTTC
TRBJ2-1 | TRBD2 | TRBV29-1 | many | CSVLAGVGYNEQFF | TGCAGCGTTTTAGCGGGAGTGGGATACAATGAGCAGTTCTTC
TRBJ2-7 | TRBD1 | TRBV5-1 | many | CASSFQGASYEQYF | TGCGCCAGCAGCTTTCAGGGGGCTTCCTACGAGCAGTACTTC
TRBJ2-7 | TRBD1 | TRBV6-2/TRBV6-3 | few | CASSPWTGKVEQYF | TGTGCCAGCAGTCCCTGGACAGGGAAGGTCGAGCAGTACTTC
TRBJ1-6 | TRBD1 | TRBV20-1 | few | CSASRGDRVDSPLHF | TGCAGTGCTAGTCGAGGGGACAGGGTTGATTCACCCCTCCACTTT
TRBJ2-1 | TRBD2 | TRBV28 | - | CASSSGTSGMRYNEQFF | TGTGCCAGCAGTTCCGGGACTAGCGGGATGAGGTACAATGAGCAGTTCTTC
TRBJ2-7 | - | TRBV29-1 | few | CSAGRSSYEQYF | TGCAGCGCCGGACGGAGCTCCTACGAGCAGTACTTC
TRBJ2-1 | TRBD2 | TRBV6-6 | few | CASSKIPGRAVPDNEQFF | TGTGCCAGCAGCAAAATCCCCGGGAGGGCCGTTCCTGATAATGAGCAGTTCTTC
TRBJ2-6 | - | TRBV20-1 | - | CSVKGPGANVLTF | TGCAGTGTTAAGGGGCCTGGGGCCAACGTCCTGACTTTC
TRBJ1-2 | - | TRBV7-2 | - | CASSFSGGGLHGYTF | TGTGCCAGCAGCTTTTCGGGGGGTGGCCTTCATGGCTACACCTTC
TRBJ1-5 | - | TRBV18 | few | CASSDGQGSSNQPQHF | TGTGCCAGCTCAGATGGGCAGGGATCAAGCAATCAGCCCCAGCATTTT
TRBJ1-1 | - | TRBV6-5 | - | CASSLPGAEAFF | TGTGCCAGCAGTTTGCCCGGAGCTGAAGCTTTCTTT
TRBJ2-7 | TRBD2 | TRBV12-3/TRBV12-4 | - | CASSLLGLPPSEQYF | TGTGCCAGCAGTTTACTGGGACTACCACCCTCCGAGCAGTACTTC
TRBJ2-3 | TRBD2 | TRBV20-1 | - | CSAPGGGTDTQYF | TGCAGTGCGCCGGGAGGGGGGACAGATACGCAGTATTTT
TRBJ2-1 | - | TRBV21-1 | many | CASSKVTEGVSYNEQFF | TGTGCCAGCAGCAAAGTGACGGAGGGAGTCTCCTACAATGAGCAGTTCTTC
TRBJ2-1 | TRBD1 | TRBV24-1 | - | CATSDLGDRGGNEQFF | TGTGCCACCAGTGATTTGGGGGACAGGGGAGGCAATGAGCAGTTCTTC
TRBJ1-5 | TRBD1 | TRBV28 | - | CASHLGWGQGHNQPQHF | TGTGCCAGCCACTTGGGTTGGGGACAGGGTCACAATCAGCCCCAGCATTTT
TRBJ1-5 | - | TRBV7-9 | - | CASSLGTNQPQHF | TGTGCCAGCAGCTTGGGGACCAATCAGCCCCAGCATTTT
TRBJ1-3 | - | TRBV7-8 | - | CASSPLRIDTSGNTIYF | TGTGCCAGCAGCCCTCTTAGGATCGACACGTCTGGAAACACCATATATTTT
TRBJ2-7 | - | TRBV28 | - | CASGWDGITYEQYF | TGTGCCAGCGGCTGGGACGGAATTACCTACGAGCAGTACTTC
TRBJ2-3 | - | TRBV7-3 | - | CASSISGYPRDTQYF | TGTGCCAGCAGTATATCAGGGTACCCACGGGATACGCAGTATTTT
TRBJ2-3 | TRBD2 | TRBV19 | - | CASRTSGSTNTQYF | TGTGCCAGTAGGACTAGCGGGAGTACGAATACGCAGTATTTT
TRBJ2-1 | TRBD2 | TRBV5-1 | many | CASSGTSGGYNEQFF | TGCGCCAGCAGCGGGACTAGCGGGGGGTACAATGAGCAGTTCTTC
TRBJ1-1 | TRBD1 | TRBV19 | few | CASSTHGQVETEAFF | TGTGCCAGTAGTACCCACGGACAGGTGGAGACTGAAGCTTTCTTT
TRBJ1-4 | TRBD1 | TRBV20-1 | few | CSARFRTGSLPNEKLFF | TGCAGTGCTAGATTCCGGACAGGGAGTCTTCCTAATGAAAAACTGTTTTTT
TRBJ2-3 | TRBD2 | TRBV20-1 | - | CSASSVGGLDWRESDTQYF | TGCAGTGCTAGCTCGGTGGGGGGTCTAGATTGGCGGGAGTCAGATACGCAGTATTTT
TRBJ2-1 | - | TRBV3-1 | many | CASSLLETRNEQFF | TGTGCCAGCAGCCTTCTTGAGACTAGGAATGAGCAGTTCTTC
TRBJ1-2 | - | TRBV25-1 | - | CASSPQIRSYGYTF | TGTGCCAGCAGTCCCCAAATCAGGTCTTATGGCTACACCTTC
TRBJ1-3 | - | TRBV4-1 | few | CASRSITRGNTIYF | TGCGCCAGCAGAAGCATCACTCGAGGAAACACCATATATTTT
TRBJ1-5 | - | TRBV4-3 | - | CASSQDEGRNQPQHF | TGCGCCAGCAGCCAAGATGAGGGGCGGAATCAGCCCCAGCATTTT
TRBJ1-3 | - | TRBV7-2 | - | CASGHTLSGNTIYF | TGTGCCAGCGGACACACACTCTCTGGAAACACCATATATTTT
TRBJ2-5 | TRBD1 | TRBV5-1 | - | CASSLGQPQETQYF | TGCGCCAGCAGCCTGGGACAGCCCCAAGAGACCCAGTACTTC
TRBJ2-7 | TRBD1 | TRBV3-1 | - | CASSQSWDSSYEQYF | TGTGCCAGCAGCCAATCCTGGGACAGTTCCTACGAGCAGTACTTC
TRBJ2-7 | - | TRBV29-1 | few | CSVGSGSGLYEQYF | TGCAGCGTGGGGAGCGGTTCTGGCCTCTACGAGCAGTACTTC
TRBJ2-3 | TRBD2 | TRBV7-9 | - | CASSSLTSGRASTDTQYF | TGTGCCAGCAGCTCTCTGACTAGCGGGAGGGCCAGTACAGATACGCAGTATTTT
TRBJ2-1 | - | TRBV6-2/TRBV6-3 | many | CASSVAGTGGNEQFF | TGTGCCAGCAGCGTCGCCGGGACTGGCGGGAATGAGCAGTTCTTC
TRBJ1-3 | - | TRBV12-3/TRBV12-4 | - | CASSSSPAGNTIYF | TGTGCCAGCAGTTCTTCTCCAGCTGGAAACACCATATATTTT
TRBJ2-1 | - | TRBV3-1 | once | CASSQEVRKQFF | TGTGCCAGCAGCCAAGAGGTCCGCAAGCAGTTCTTC
TRBJ2-7 | - | TRBV11-2 | many | CASSLDRGTYEQYF | TGTGCCAGCAGCTTAGACAGGGGCACCTACGAGCAGTACTTC
TRBJ1-1 | - | TRBV5-1 | few | CASSSGPSNTEAFF | TGCGCCAGCAGCTCCGGACCGTCGAACACTGAAGCTTTCTTT
TRBJ1-5 | TRBD1 | TRBV20-1 | few | CSARVTGGRQPQHF | TGCAGTGCTAGGGTAACAGGGGGCCGGCAGCCCCAGCATTTT